The 8 T cell receptor beta chains given below trace back to one sample, sequenced in a study of Ad26.COV2.S vaccination and SARS-CoV-2 variants. Treatment defined: about 20 received Ad26.COV2.S at low or high dose, single or two shots; several received placebo; per-sample allocation not given. The samples were gathered on day 63 after the first injection of vaccine or placebo. Repertoires were generated with immunoSEQ multiplex PCR, while TCRdb's copy carries only in-frame clones and drops some. The repertoire holds 360,000 or so clones, 80% to 90% seen once, with around 3.5% in the top ten. Source: peripheral blood, taken in a trial of Ad26.COV2.S vaccine versus placebo. These receptors were obtained from a person between 18 and 60 years old who received the Ad26.COV2.S COVID-19 vaccine or a placebo.

This clone was seen a few times. This chain joins TRBV13 and TRBJ1-2; TRBD1 matches at 7 bases. Trimming at V came to 5 bases and at J to 8 bases, leaving 14 bases not matched to a gene. Germline CDR1 and CDR2: PRHDT and FYEKMQ (reference sequence). The CDR3 covers 15 residues. This chain's CDR3 is CASSRRQGSPWGYTF. CDR3 coding DNA: TGTGCCAGCAGCAGAAGACAGGGCTCACCTTGGGGCTACACCTTC.

The chain joins TRBV27 to TRBJ2-7; D is undetermined. This CDR3 is 13 amino acids long. The ends were cut back, 5 bases at V and 2 bases at J, with 10 bases in the middle. The V gene's germline CDR1 is MNHEY and CDR2 SMNVEV (reference sequence). The CDR3 sequence: CASSVTVAYEQYF. For the CDR3, the DNA is TGTGCCAGCAGTGTTACAGTTGCCTACGAGCAGTACTTC.

The chain links TRBV13 to TRBJ2-3; 7 nucleotides agree with TRBD1. Germline loops: CDR1 PRHDT, CDR2 FYEKMQ (reference sequence). Germline trimming cut 6 bases from V and 3 bases from J; bases unmatched to any gene: 6. The CDR3 is made up of 14 amino acids. As DNA, the CDR3 is TGTGCCAGCAGTGGCGACAGGGTAACAGATACGCAGTATTTT. This codes for CASSGDRVTDTQYF.

This chain connects TRBV5-1 to TRBJ2-2, with 10 nucleotides matching TRBD1. CDR3 length: 14 residues. J lost 4 bases, V lost 4 bases, and 1 base had no gene match. Per germline, CDR1 SGHRS and CDR2 YFSETQ. The CDR3, as DNA: TGCGCCAGCAGCGGACAGGGGGGCACCGGGGAGCTGTTTTTT. Its translation: CASSGQGGTGELFF.

J is TRBJ2-3 and V is TRBV29-1; 13 positions agree with TRBD2. This CDR3 is built from 16 residues. Germline CDR1 is SQVTM and CDR2 is ANQGSEA. With 7 bases clipped from V and 0 bases from J, the junction kept 7 bases outside the gene matches. The CDR3 loop reads CSGGLAGESSTDTQYF. CDR3 nucleotide sequence: TGCAGCGGAGGACTAGCGGGGGAGTCTAGCACAGATACGCAGTATTTT.

In regard to this clone: The sample contains more than one DNA sequence encoding this CDR3. The chain employs TRBV6-5 and TRBJ1-1; unclear D gene. V shed 0 bases and J shed 0 bases, with 2 bases lying between them. Germline CDR1 and CDR2: MNHEY and SVGAGI. CDR3 length: 13 residues. The CDR3 region is CASSYSLNTEAFF. The CDR3 DNA follows: TGTGCCAGCAGTTACTCATTGAACACTGAAGCTTTCTTT.

This clone was seen a handful of times. The rearrangement uses TRBV3-1 (or the pseudogene TRBV3-2) and TRBJ1-6, with D possibly being TRBD1 (6 bases). Trimming pared 7 bases from V and 10 bases from J, leaving 26 bases between. The CDR3 has 17 residues. CDR1 is LGHDT and CDR2 is YNNKEL in the germline V gene (reference sequence). The CDR3 nucleotides are TGTGCCAGCACCTCAACGGGGGGCGCAGGAGGAGGATCACCCCTCCACTTT. It codes for CASTSTGGAGGGSPLHF.

The DNA for the CDR3 is TGTGCCAGCAGCGTAGGCTACAATGAGCAGTTCTTC. Protein product: CASSVGYNEQFF. The chain has TRBV9 and TRBJ2-1; D gene ambiguous. CDR3 length: 12 amino acids. The V and J ends lost 0 bases and 3 bases respectively, with 1 base between them. Looked up from germline, CDR1 is SGDLS and CDR2 is YYNGEE.